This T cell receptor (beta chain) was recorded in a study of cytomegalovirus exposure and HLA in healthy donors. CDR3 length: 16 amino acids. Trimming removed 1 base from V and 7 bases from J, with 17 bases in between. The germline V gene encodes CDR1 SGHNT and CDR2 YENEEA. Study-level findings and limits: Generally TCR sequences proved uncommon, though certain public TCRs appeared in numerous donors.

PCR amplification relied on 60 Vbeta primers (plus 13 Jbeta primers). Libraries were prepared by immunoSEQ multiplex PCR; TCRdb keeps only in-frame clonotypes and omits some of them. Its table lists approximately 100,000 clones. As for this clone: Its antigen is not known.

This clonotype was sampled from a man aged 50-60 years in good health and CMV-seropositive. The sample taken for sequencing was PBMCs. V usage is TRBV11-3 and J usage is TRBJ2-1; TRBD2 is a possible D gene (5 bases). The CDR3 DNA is TGTGCCAGCAGCTTAGGGATGGGCCGATGGGAGAATGAGCAGTTCTTC. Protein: CASSLGMGRWENEQFF.